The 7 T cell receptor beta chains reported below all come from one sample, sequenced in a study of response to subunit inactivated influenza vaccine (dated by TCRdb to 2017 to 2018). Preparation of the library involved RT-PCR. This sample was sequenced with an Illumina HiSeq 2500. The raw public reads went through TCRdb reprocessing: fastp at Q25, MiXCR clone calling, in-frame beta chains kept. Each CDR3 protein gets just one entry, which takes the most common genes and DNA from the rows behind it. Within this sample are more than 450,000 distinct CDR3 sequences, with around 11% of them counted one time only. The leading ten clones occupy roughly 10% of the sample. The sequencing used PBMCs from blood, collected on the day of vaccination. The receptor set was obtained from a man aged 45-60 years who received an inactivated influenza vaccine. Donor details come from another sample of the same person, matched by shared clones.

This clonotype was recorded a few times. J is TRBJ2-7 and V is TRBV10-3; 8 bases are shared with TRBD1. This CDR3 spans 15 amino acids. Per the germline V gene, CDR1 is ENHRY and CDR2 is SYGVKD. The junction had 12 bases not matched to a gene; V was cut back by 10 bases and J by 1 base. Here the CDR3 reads CATKNDRGSSYEQYF. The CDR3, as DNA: TGTGCCACCAAAAATGACAGGGGAAGTTCCTACGAGCAGTACTTC.

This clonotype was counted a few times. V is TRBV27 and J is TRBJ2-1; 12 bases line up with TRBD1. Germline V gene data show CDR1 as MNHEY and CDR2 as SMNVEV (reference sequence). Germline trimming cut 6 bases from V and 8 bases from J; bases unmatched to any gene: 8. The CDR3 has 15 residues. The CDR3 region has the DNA TGTGCCAGCAGAACCGGGACAGGGGGCTCTGATGAGCAGTTCTTC. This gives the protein CASRTGTGGSDEQFF.

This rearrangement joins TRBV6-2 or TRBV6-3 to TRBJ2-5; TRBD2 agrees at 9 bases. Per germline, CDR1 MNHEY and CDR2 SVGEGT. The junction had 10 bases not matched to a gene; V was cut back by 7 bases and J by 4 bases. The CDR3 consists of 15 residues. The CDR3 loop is CASKASGGQRETQYF. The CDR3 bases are TGTGCCAGCAAGGCCAGCGGGGGGCAACGAGAGACCCAGTACTTC.

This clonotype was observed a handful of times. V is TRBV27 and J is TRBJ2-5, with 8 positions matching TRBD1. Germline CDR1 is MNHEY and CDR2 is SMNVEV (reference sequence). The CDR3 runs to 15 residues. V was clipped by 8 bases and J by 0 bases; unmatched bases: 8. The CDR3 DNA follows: TGTGCCAGCGGGAAGACAGGGGCTTACCAAGAGACCCAGTACTTC. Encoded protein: CASGKTGAYQETQYF.

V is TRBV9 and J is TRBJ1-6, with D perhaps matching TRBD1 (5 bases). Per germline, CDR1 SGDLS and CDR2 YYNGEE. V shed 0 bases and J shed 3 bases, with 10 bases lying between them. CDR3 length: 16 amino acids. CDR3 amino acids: CASSVDGTVYNSPLHF. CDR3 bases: TGTGCCAGCAGCGTAGACGGGACTGTCTATAATTCACCCCTCCACTTT. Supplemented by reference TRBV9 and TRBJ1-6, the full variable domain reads DSGVTQTPKHLITATGQRVTLRCSPRSGDLSVYWYQQSLDQGLQFLIQYYNGEERAKGNILERFSAQQFPDLHSELNLSSLELGDSALYFCASSVDGTVYNSPLHFGNGTRLTVT.

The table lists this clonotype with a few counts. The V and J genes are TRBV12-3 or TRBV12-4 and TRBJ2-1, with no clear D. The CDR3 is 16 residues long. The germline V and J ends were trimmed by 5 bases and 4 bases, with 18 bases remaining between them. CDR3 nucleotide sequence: TGTGCCAGCAGTGGATCGTCCTGGGTGAAGTACAATGAGCAGTTCTTC. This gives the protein CASSGSSWVKYNEQFF.

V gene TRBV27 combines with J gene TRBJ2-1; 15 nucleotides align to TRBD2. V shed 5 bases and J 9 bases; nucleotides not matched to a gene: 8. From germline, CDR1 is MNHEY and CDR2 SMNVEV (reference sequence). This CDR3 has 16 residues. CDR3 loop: CASSLGLAGGRGEQFF. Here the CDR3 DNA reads TGTGCCAGCAGTCTAGGACTAGCGGGAGGGCGAGGTGAGCAGTTCTTC.